This T cell receptor beta chain was documented in a study of CD8 T cells in Susac syndrome. The study, taken as a whole, reports: The number of individuals included in the study's TCR sequencing and HLA analysis was acknowledged as relatively small.

CDR3 size: 13 residues. Germline V gene data show CDR1 as WSHSY and CDR2 as SAAADI. The V end lost 2 bases, the J end lost 6 bases, and 10 bases lay between the germline ends. Random hexamers served to reverse transcribe roughly 0.5 to 1 ug RNA. Amplification of TCR beta CDR3 spanned 54 Vbeta and 13 Jbeta via immunoSEQ multiplex PCR. TCRdb ran MiXCR on the immunoSEQ multiplex PCR reads and lists one entry per CDR3 protein. Among about 180,000 distinct CDR3 sequences listed, approximately 96% were seen once. Sequencing of TCR beta was performed on blood CD8+ and CD4+ T cells. Negative magnetic isolation gave CD8+ and CD4+ cells; FACS enriched CD8+ TEMRA. Note on this clonotype: The antigen remains undetermined.

V usage is TRBV10-2 and J usage is TRBJ1-2; no definite D call. The sequence was obtained from a human donor with multiple sclerosis. The source material was CD8+ T cells from PBMCs. The DNA of the CDR3 is TGCGCCAGCAGTGAGGCCGGCCTTGATGGCTACACCTTC. Translated, it gives CASSEAGLDGYTF.